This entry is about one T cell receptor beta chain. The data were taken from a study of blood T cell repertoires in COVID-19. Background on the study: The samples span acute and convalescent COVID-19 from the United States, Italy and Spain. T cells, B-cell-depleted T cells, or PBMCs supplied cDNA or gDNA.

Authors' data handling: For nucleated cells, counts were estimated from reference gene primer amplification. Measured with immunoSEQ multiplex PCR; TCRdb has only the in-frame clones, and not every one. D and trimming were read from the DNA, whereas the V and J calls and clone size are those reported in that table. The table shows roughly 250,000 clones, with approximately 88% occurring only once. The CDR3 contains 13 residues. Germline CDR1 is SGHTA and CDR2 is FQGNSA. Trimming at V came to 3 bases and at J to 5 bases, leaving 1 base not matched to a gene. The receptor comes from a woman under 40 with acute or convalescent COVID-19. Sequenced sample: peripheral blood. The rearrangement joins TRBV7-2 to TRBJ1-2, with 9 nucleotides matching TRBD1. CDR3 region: CASSLDRGYGYTF. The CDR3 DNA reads TGTGCCAGCAGCTTGGACAGGGGATATGGCTACACCTTC.